These 25 T cell receptor beta chains share one sample of origin, sequenced in a study of shared clonotypes between healthy human individuals. Naive CD8 cells, CD45RO-negative and positively selected for CCR7, excluded terminally differentiated effector memory CD45RA+ cells. Some clones are missing from TCRdb's copy, which holds only in-frame ones; the method was immunoSEQ multiplex PCR. The sample shows nearly 600,000 clones, nearly 97% of them seen only once. The sequenced sample consisted of naive CD8+ T cells sorted from blood. Source of these receptors: a woman aged 25 to 39 in good health.

This clone was seen a single time. The CDR3 loop is CASSFTGMEETQYF. The DNA for the CDR3 is TGTGCCAGCAGCTTCACAGGGATGGAAGAGACCCAGTACTTC. The chain combines TRBV7-9 with TRBJ2-5; weak D call: TRBD1 (6 bases). The CDR3 runs to 14 residues. V lost 3 bases and J lost 3, with 11 bases in between. Germline V gene data show CDR1 as SEHNR and CDR2 as FQNEAQ (reference sequence). The entire variable domain, with the rest obtained from reference TRBV7-9 and TRBJ2-5, is as follows: DTGVSQNPRHKITKRGQNVTFRCDPISEHNRLYWYRQTLGQGPEFLTYFQNEAQLEKSRLLSDRFSAERPKGSFSTLEIQRTEQGDSAMYLCASSFTGMEETQYFGPGTRLLVL.

The chain employs TRBV7-9 and TRBJ2-7; D is ambiguous. This CDR3 comprises 12 residues. V lost 7 bases, J lost 0 bases, and 7 bases lay in between. Germline V gene sequence: CDR1 SEHNR, CDR2 FQNEAQ (reference sequence). The CDR3 DNA is TGTGCCAGCACGGATGACTCCTACGAGCAGTACTTC. Amino acids: CASTDDSYEQYF.

The V and J genes are TRBV5-6 and TRBJ2-2; a weak D match, TRBD2 (5 bases). Germline lookup yields CDR1 SGHDT and CDR2 YYEEEE. This CDR3 has 14 residues. The V and J ends lost 0 bases and 7 bases respectively, with 10 bases between them. The CDR3 sequence: CASSLVRADGELFF. CDR3 in DNA: TGTGCCAGCAGCTTGGTGAGGGCGGACGGGGAGCTGTTTTTT.

This clone showed up just once. The genes are TRBV6-1 and TRBJ1-2; D may be TRBD1 (5 bases). V was shortened by 2 bases and J by 3 bases, with 10 bases between the two germline ends. The V gene's germline CDR1 is MNHNS and CDR2 SASEGT. This CDR3 has 14 residues. CDR3 protein: CASSESPGHYGYTF. The CDR3 bases are TGTGCCAGCAGTGAATCCCCAGGGCACTATGGCTACACCTTC.

This clone occurred a few times. The chain carries TRBV7-9 and TRBJ1-1; D is unresolved. Germline V lookup: CDR1 SEHNR, CDR2 FQNEAQ (reference sequence). The CDR3 consists of 11 residues. Between the trimmed V and J ends, which lost 5 bases and 11 bases, there was a span of 12 bases. Written as DNA, the CDR3 is TGTGCCAGCAGCACGGACCTTGGGGCTTTCTTT. Protein sequence: CASSTDLGAFF.

The rearrangement links TRBV28 to TRBJ2-5; possibly TRBD1 for D (5 bases). Trimming stripped 6 bases from V and 2 bases from J, with 13 bases between. Germline V gene data show CDR1 as MDHEN and CDR2 as SYDVKM. The CDR3 is made up of 14 amino acids. DNA of the CDR3: TGTGCCAGCAGAGAACAGGTGTTACAAGAGACCCAGTACTTC. Translating gives CASREQVLQETQYF.

The chain is built from TRBV15 and TRBJ2-7; no clear D. CDR3 length: 13 amino acids. CDR1 and CDR2 from the germline V gene are LNHNV and YYDKDF (reference sequence). Trimming removed 0 bases at V and 6 bases at J, with 9 bases between. DNA of the CDR3: TGTGCCACCAGCAGAGATCGGCGGTTCGAGCAGTACTTC. Translated: CATSRDRRFEQYF.

The genes are TRBV5-5 and TRBJ2-7, with D possibly TRBD1 on 5 matching bases. V was shortened by 1 base and J by 6 bases, with 14 bases between the two germline ends. Germline CDR1 SGHKS, CDR2 YYEKEE (reference sequence). The CDR3 consists of 14 residues. The CDR3 DNA follows: TGTGCCAGCAGCTTGTTTCAGGGAATGGGCGAGCAGTACTTC. It is translated as CASSLFQGMGEQYF.

V is TRBV4-2 and J is TRBJ2-7; D possibly corresponds to TRBD2 (6 bases). Trimming pared 0 bases from V and 7 bases from J, leaving 10 bases between. Per the germline V gene, CDR1 is LGHNA and CDR2 is YNFKEQ. The CDR3 is 13 residues long. This chain's CDR3 is CASSQESGEEQYF. The CDR3 DNA is TGTGCCAGCAGCCAAGAGTCGGGGGAGGAGCAGTACTTC.

The chain combines TRBV9 with TRBJ2-7; TRBD2 matches at 13 bases. CDR1 and CDR2 (germline): SGDLS, YYNGEE. V gave up 3 bases and J gave up 0 bases; unmatched junction bases: 3. CDR3 size: 16 residues. The DNA of the CDR3 is TGTGCCAGCAGCGCGGGACTAGCGGGGCTCTCCTACGAGCAGTACTTC. It specifies CASSAGLAGLSYEQYF.

V usage is TRBV7-9 and J usage is TRBJ1-2; D gene unclear. Germline assignment: CDR1 SEHNR and CDR2 FQNEAQ (reference sequence). The CDR3 has 18 amino acids. V dropped 7 bases and J dropped 0 bases, with 24 bases sitting between them. CDR3 nucleotides: TGTGCCAGCACCAATCCGCTGGGTCCGGACGAAGCTAACTATGGCTACACCTTC. Its translation: CASTNPLGPDEANYGYTF.

The rearrangement joins TRBV13 to TRBJ2-2, with 10 nucleotides matching TRBD2. CDR1 and CDR2 from the germline V gene are PRHDT and FYEKMQ (reference sequence). Trimming took 1 base from V and 4 from J; bases not matched to a gene: 6. The CDR3 length is 17 residues. The CDR3 nucleotides are TGTGCCAGCAGCTTAGACTCTAGCGGGAGAGGCACCGGGGAGCTGTTTTTT. It encodes CASSLDSSGRGTGELFF.

The chain is built from TRBV27 and TRBJ1-1; D might be TRBD1 (6 bases). CDR3 length: 15 residues. Trimming shortened V by 2 bases and J by 0 bases, and 10 bases separated the two germline ends. Germline CDR1 is MNHEY and CDR2 is SMNVEV (reference sequence). As DNA, the CDR3 is TGTGCCAGCAGTTTACGGGGGGCTATGAACACTGAAGCTTTCTTT. Its translation: CASSLRGAMNTEAFF.

This chain links TRBV10-2 with TRBJ2-7, with 13 positions matching TRBD2. The CDR3 is 16 amino acids. Germline V CDR1 and CDR2: WSHSY, SAAADI. The V segment lost 3 bases and the J segment 9 bases; nucleotides outside the gene matches: 11. CDR3 sequence: CASSDRTSGRRIRQYF. CDR3 bases: TGCGCCAGCAGTGACCGGACTAGCGGGAGAAGAATTAGGCAGTACTTC.

V and J are TRBV28 and TRBJ2-5, with 11 bases aligning to TRBD1. The CDR3 runs 15 residues. Germline V gives CDR1 MDHEN, CDR2 SYDVKM. The J segment lost 5 bases and the V segment lost 7 bases, leaving 9 bases of the junction unmatched. CDR3 in amino acids: CASTLDRGRLETQYF. The CDR3 region has the DNA TGTGCCAGCACCTTGGACAGGGGGCGTTTGGAGACCCAGTACTTC.

The chain uses TRBV7-8 and TRBJ2-7; 7 nucleotides line up with TRBD2. V was clipped by 3 bases and J by 11 bases; unmatched bases: 7. The CDR3 consists of 12 residues. From germline, CDR1 is SGHVS and CDR2 FQNEAQ. In nucleotides, the CDR3 is TGTGCCAGCAGCTTGGGTGGGAGGGAGGAGTACTTC. Encoded protein: CASSLGGREEYF.

This chain uses TRBV27 with TRBJ2-4; 7 bases fit TRBD1. This CDR3 has 15 amino acids. The V gene's germline CDR1 is MNHEY and CDR2 SMNVEV (reference sequence). V was clipped by 6 bases and J by 10 bases; unmatched bases: 15. As DNA, the CDR3 is TGTGCCAGCAGCGATCCCGGGACAGCCTCTTTAATTCAGTACTTC. It is translated as CASSDPGTASLIQYF.

The chain is built from TRBV2 and TRBJ1-4; weak D call: TRBD1 (6 bases). Trimming removed 5 bases from V and 2 bases from J, with 15 bases in between. In germline, CDR1 is SNHLY, CDR2 FYNNEI. The CDR3 covers 16 residues. The CDR3 sequence: CASSPGVAPTNEKLFF. Written as DNA, the CDR3 is TGTGCCAGCAGTCCAGGGGTCGCTCCGACTAATGAAAAACTGTTTTTT.

Here the CDR3 reads CASRRLADFYEQYF. CDR3 nucleotide sequence: TGTGCCAGCAGGAGACTAGCGGACTTCTACGAGCAGTACTTC. This chain links TRBV28 with TRBJ2-7, with 9 bases aligning to TRBD2. This CDR3 has 14 amino acids. Germline loops: CDR1 MDHEN, CDR2 SYDVKM. With V trimmed by 6 bases and J by 3 bases, 6 bases remained unmatched.

This clone was detected once. The rearrangement joins TRBV19 to TRBJ2-7; TRBD1 matches 10 bases. The CDR3 length is 15 residues. V lost 4 bases and J lost 1; bases outside the gene matches: 4. Per germline, CDR1 LNHDA and CDR2 SQIVND (reference sequence). The CDR3 DNA sequence: TGTGCCAGTAGTACCGGACAGGGGGTTTCCTACGAGCAGTACTTC. This translates into CASSTGQGVSYEQYF.

The chain employs TRBV2 and TRBJ1-1, with 11 bases matching TRBD1. Germline V CDR1 and CDR2: SNHLY, FYNNEI. The V and J ends lost 1 base and 5 bases, in that order; junction bases with no gene match: 9. This CDR3 contains 17 residues. CDR3 nucleotide sequence: TGTGCCAGCAGTGAAGAAGGACAGGGGGCTGTTTGGACTGAAGCTTTCTTT. Translation: CASSEEGQGAVWTEAFF.

The V call is TRBV28, the J call TRBJ2-1; D might be TRBD1 (5 bases). Between the trimmed V and J ends, which lost 2 bases and 6 bases, there was a span of 17 bases. Looked up from germline, CDR1 is MDHEN and CDR2 is SYDVKM. The CDR3 is 16 residues long. CDR3 residues: CASSLLIGQGSNEQFF. CDR3 DNA: TGTGCCAGCAGTTTACTAATAGGGCAGGGCAGCAATGAGCAGTTCTTC.

This chain links TRBV2 with TRBJ2-7; tentatively, D is TRBD1 (6 bases). Germline values: CDR1 SNHLY, CDR2 FYNNEI. This CDR3 spans 16 amino acids. Trimming removed 3 bases from V and 4 bases from J, with 19 bases in between. CDR3 amino acids: CASSDAGARSPYEQYF. The CDR3 DNA reads as TGTGCCAGCAGTGATGCAGGGGCCCGGTCACCTTACGAGCAGTACTTC.

The chain couples TRBV9 to TRBJ2-3; D may match TRBD1 or TRBD2 (5 bases each). Germline CDR1 reads SGDLS; CDR2 reads YYNGEE. The CDR3 totals 16 residues. Trimming took 1 base from V and 8 from J, leaving 20 bases between them. The CDR3, as DNA: TGTGCCAGCAGCGTAAGTGAGGGGCGCGTACCAGCTACGCAGTATTTT. Translated: CASSVSEGRVPATQYF.

This clone was observed once. CDR3 nucleotide sequence: TGTGCCAGCAGTTCTCCTCCCAGGCCATCCTACAATGAGCAGTTCTTC. This gives the protein CASSSPPRPSYNEQFF. The V call is TRBV28, the J call TRBJ2-1; D is unresolved. The CDR3 extends over 16 amino acids. Trimming stripped 4 bases from V and 1 base from J, with 14 bases between. CDR1 and CDR2 from the germline V gene are MDHEN and SYDVKM.